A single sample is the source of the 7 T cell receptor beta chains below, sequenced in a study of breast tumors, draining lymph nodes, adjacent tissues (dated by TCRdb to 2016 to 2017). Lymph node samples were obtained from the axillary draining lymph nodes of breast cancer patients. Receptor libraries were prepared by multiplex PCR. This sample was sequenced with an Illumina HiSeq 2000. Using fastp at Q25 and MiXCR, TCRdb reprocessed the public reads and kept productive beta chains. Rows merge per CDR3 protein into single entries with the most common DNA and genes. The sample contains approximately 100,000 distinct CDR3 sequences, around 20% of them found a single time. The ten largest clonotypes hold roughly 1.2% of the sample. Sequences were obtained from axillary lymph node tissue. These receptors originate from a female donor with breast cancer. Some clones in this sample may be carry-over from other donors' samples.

In DNA form, the CDR3 reads TGTGCCAGCAGTTTATGGGGGACAGGACCTAACTATGGCTACACCTTC. It encodes CASSLWGTGPNYGYTF. The rearrangement joins TRBV28 to TRBJ1-2; 8 nucleotides line up with TRBD1. The CDR3 is 16 amino acids. The germline CDR1 and CDR2 sequences are MDHEN and SYDVKM. V shed 0 bases, J shed 0 bases, and the junction held 3 bases outside the gene matches.

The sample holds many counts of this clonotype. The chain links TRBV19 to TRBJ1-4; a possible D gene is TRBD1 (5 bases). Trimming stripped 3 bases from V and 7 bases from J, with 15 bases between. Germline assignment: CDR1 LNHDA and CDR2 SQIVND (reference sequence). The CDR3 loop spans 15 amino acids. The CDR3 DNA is TGTGCCAGTAGTATCTGGGGGGTACGGATTGAAAAACTGTTTTTT. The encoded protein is CASSIWGVRIEKLFF.

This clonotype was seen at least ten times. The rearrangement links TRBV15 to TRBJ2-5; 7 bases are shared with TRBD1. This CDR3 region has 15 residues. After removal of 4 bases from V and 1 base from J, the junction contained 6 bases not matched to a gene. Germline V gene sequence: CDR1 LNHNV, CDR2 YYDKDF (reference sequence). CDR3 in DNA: TGTGCCACCAGCAAGTTTGGGGACAGCCAAGAGACCCAGTACTTC. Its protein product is CATSKFGDSQETQYF.

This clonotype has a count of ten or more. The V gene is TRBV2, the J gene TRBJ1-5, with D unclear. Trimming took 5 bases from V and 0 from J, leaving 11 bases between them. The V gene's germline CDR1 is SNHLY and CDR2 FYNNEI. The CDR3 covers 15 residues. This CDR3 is CASSPIVYSNQPQHF. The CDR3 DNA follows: TGTGCCAGCAGTCCCATAGTCTATAGCAATCAGCCCCAGCATTTT.

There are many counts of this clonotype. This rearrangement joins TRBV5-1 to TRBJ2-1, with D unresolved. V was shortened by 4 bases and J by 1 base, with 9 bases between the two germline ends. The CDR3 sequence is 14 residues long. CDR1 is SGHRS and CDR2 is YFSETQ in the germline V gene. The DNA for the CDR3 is TGCGCCAGCAGCCTAGACACTTCCTACAATGAGCAGTTCTTC. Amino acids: CASSLDTSYNEQFF.

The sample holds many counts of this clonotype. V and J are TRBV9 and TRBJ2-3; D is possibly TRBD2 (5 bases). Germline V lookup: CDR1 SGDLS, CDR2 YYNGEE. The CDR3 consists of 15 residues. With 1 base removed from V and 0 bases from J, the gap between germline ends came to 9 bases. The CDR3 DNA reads TGTGCCAGCAGCGTACAATCTAGCAGCACAGATACGCAGTATTTT. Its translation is CASSVQSSSTDTQYF.

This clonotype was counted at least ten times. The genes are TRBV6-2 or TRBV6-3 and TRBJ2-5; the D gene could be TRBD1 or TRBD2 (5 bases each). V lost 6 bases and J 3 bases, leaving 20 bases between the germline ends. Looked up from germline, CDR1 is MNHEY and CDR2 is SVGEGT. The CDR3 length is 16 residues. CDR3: CASRARRGGWEETQYF. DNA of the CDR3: TGTGCCAGCAGGGCCCGCCGTGGGGGATGGGAAGAGACCCAGTACTTC.